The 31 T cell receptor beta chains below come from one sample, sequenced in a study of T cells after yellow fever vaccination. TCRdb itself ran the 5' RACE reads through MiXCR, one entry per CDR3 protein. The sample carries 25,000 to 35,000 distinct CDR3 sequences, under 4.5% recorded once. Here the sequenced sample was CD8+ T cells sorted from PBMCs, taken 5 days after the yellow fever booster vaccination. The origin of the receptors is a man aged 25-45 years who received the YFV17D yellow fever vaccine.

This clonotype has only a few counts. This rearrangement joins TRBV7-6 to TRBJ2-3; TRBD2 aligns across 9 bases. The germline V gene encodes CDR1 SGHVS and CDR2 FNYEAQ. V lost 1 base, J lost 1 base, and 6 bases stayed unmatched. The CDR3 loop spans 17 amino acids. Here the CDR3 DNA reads TGTGCCAGCAGCTTAGAGGGGTGGACTAGCGGCACAGATACGCAGTATTTT. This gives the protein CASSLEGWTSGTDTQYF.

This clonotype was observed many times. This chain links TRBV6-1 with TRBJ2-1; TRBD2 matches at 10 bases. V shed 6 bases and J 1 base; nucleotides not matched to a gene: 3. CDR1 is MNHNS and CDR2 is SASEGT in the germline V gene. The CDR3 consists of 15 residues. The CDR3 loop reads CASSEGLASYNEQFF. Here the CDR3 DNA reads TGTGCCAGCAGCGAGGGACTAGCGTCCTACAATGAGCAGTTCTTC.

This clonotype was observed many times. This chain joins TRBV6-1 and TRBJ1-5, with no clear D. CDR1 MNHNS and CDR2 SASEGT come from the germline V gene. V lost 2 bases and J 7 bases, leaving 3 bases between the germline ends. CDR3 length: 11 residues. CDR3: CASSEQQPQHF. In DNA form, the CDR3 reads TGTGCCAGCAGTGAACAGCAGCCCCAGCATTTT.

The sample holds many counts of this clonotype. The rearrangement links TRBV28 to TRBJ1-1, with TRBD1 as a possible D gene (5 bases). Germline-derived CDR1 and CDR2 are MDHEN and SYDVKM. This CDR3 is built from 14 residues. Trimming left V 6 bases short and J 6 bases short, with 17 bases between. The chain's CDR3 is CASSLIQGVPEAFF. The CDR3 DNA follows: TGTGCCAGCAGCCTCATCCAGGGAGTGCCTGAAGCTTTCTTT. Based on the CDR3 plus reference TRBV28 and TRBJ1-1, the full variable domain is DVKVTQSSRYLVKRTGEKVFLECVQDMDHENMFWYRQDPGLGLRLIYFSYDVKMKEKGDIPEGYSVSREKKERFSLILESASTNQTSMYLCASSLIQGVPEAFFGQGTRLTVV.

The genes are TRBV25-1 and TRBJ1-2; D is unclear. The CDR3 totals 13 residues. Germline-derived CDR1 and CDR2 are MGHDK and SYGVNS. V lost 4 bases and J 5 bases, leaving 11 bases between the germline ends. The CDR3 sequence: CASSVADKYGYTF. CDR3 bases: TGTGCCAGCAGTGTTGCTGACAAGTATGGCTACACCTTC.

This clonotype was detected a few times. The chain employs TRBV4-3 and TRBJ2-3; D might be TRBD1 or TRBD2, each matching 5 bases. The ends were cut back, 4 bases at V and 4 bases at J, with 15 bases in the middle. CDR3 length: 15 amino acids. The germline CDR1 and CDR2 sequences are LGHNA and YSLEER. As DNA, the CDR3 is TGCGCCAGCAGCCCCGGGGCGGAGTTGGCAGATACGCAGTATTTT. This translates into CASSPGAELADTQYF.

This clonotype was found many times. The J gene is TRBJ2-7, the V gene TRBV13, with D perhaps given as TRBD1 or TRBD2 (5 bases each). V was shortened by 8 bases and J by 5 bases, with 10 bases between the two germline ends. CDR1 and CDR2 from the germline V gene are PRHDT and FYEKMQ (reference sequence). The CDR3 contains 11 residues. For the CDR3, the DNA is TGTGCCAGCCGACGGGACCACGAGCAGTACTTC. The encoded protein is CASRRDHEQYF. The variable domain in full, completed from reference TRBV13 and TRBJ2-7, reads AAGVIQSPRHLIKEKRETATLKCYPIPRHDTVYWYQQGPGQDPQFLISFYEKMQSDKGSIPDRFSAQQFSDYHSELNMSSLELGDSALYFCASRRDHEQYFGPGTRLTVT.

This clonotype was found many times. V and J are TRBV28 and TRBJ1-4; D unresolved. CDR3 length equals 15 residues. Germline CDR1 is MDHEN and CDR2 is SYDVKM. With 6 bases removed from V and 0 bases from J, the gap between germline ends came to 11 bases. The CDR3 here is CASSSHSATNEKLFF. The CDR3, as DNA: TGTGCCAGCAGCAGTCACAGTGCAACTAATGAAAAACTGTTTTTT.

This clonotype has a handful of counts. The CDR3 DNA reads as TGCAGTGCTAGGGAAGGTTACTACCAAGAGACCCAGTACTTC. The encoded protein is CSAREGYYQETQYF. This chain joins TRBV20-1 and TRBJ2-5; D ambiguous. CDR1 and CDR2 from the germline V gene are DFQATT and SNEGSKA (reference sequence). The CDR3 has 14 amino acids. The V and J ends lost 3 bases and 0 bases respectively, with 11 bases between them.

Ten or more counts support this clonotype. The CDR3 reads CSARDLGATEAFF. The DNA for the CDR3 is TGCAGTGCTAGAGATTTAGGGGCCACTGAAGCTTTCTTT. The chain has TRBV20-1 and TRBJ1-1; D perhaps matches TRBD1 (5 bases). Germline V gene sequence: CDR1 DFQATT, CDR2 SNEGSKA (reference sequence). V was trimmed by 0 bases and J by 4 bases, leaving 9 bases between them. This CDR3 is built from 13 residues.

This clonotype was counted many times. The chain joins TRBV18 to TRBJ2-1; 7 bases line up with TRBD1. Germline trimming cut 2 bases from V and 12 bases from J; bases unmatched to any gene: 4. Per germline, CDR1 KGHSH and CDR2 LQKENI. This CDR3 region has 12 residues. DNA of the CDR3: TGTGCCAGCTCACCAGACAGGGTTCGGCAGTTCTTC. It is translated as CASSPDRVRQFF.

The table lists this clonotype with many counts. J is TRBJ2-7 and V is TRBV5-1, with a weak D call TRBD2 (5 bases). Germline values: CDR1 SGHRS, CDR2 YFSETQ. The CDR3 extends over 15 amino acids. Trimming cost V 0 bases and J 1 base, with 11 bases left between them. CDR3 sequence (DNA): TGCGCCAGCAGCTTGGAGCGGCGCCCTTCCTACGAGCAGTACTTC. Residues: CASSLERRPSYEQYF.

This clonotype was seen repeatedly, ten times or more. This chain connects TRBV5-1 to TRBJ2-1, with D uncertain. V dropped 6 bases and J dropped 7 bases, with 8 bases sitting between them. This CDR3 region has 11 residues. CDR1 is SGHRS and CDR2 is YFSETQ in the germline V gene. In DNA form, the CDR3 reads TGCGCCAGCAAAGACCGGAATGAGCAGTTCTTC. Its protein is CASKDRNEQFF.

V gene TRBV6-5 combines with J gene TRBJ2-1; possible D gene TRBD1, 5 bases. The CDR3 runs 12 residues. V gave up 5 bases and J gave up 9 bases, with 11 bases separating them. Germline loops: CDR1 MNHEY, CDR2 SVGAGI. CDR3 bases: TGTGCCAGCAGTCTAACAGGAGTTGAGCAGTTCTTC. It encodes CASSLTGVEQFF.

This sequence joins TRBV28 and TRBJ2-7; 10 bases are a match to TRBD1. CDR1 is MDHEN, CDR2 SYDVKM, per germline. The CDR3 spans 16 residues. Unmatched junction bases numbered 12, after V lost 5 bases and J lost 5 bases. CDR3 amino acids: CASSLPGTGEINEQYF. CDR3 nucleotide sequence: TGTGCCAGCAGTCTCCCAGGGACAGGGGAGATCAACGAGCAGTACTTC.

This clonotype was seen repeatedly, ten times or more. CDR3 residues: CASTQGYYGYTF. The DNA for the CDR3 is TGTGCCAGCACTCAGGGTTACTATGGCTACACCTTC. The rearrangement uses TRBV28 and TRBJ1-2, with D perhaps TRBD1 (5 bases). The CDR3 has 12 residues. Per germline, CDR1 MDHEN and CDR2 SYDVKM. The ends were cut back, 7 bases at V and 3 bases at J, with 9 bases in the middle.

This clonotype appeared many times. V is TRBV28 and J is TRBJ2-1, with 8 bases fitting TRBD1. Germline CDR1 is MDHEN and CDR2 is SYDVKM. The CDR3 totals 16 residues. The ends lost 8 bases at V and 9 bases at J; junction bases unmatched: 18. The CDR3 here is CASAQPGGYVLGEQFF. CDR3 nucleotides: TGTGCCAGCGCCCAGCCAGGGGGCTACGTTTTGGGTGAGCAGTTCTTC.

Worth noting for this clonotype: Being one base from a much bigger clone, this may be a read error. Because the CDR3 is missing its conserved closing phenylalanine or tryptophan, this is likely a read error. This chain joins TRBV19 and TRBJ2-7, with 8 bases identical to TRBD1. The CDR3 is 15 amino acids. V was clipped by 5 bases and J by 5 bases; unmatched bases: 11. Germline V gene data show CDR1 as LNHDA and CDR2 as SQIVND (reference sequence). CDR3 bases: TGTGCCAGTAGTTTGACAGGGGCGAACTTGAACGAGCAGTACTCC. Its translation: CASSLTGANLNEQYS.

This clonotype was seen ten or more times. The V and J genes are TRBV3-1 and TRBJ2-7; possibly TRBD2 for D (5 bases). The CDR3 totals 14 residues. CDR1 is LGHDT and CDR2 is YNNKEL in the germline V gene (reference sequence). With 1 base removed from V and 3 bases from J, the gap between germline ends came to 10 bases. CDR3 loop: CASSQAEGLYEQYF. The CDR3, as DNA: TGTGCCAGCAGCCAAGCCGAAGGACTCTACGAGCAGTACTTC.

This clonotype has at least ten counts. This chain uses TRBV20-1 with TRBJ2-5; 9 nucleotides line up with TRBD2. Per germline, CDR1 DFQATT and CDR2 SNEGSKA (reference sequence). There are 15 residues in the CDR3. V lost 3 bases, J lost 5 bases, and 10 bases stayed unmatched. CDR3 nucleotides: TGCAGTGCTAGGACTAGCGGTCTCTCGAGGGAGACCCAGTACTTC. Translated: CSARTSGLSRETQYF.

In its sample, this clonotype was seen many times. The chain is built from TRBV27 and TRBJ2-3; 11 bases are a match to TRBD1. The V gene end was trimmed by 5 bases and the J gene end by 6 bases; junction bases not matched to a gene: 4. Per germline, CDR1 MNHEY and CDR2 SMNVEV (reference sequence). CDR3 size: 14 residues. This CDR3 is CASSVGQGVDTQYF. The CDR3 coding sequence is TGTGCCAGCAGTGTGGGACAGGGGGTCGATACGCAGTATTTT.

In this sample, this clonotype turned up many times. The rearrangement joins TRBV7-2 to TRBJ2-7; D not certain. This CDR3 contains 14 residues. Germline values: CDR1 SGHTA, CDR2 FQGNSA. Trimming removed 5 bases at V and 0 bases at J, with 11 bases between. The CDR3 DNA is TGTGCCAGCAGCCCGAGAGGAGACTCCTACGAGCAGTACTTC. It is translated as CASSPRGDSYEQYF. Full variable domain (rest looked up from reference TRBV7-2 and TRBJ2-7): GAGVSQSPSNKVTEKGKDVELRCDPISGHTALYWYRQSLGQGLEFLIYFQGNSAPDKSGLPSDRFSAERTGGSVSTLTIQRTQQEDSAVYLCASSPRGDSYEQYFGPGTRLTVT.

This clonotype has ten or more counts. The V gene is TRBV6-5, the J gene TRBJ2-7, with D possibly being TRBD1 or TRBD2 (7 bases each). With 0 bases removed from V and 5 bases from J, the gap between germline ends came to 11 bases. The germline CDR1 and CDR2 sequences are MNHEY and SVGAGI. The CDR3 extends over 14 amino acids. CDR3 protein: CASSYSRGRDEQYF. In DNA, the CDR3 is TGTGCCAGCAGTTACTCCAGGGGGAGGGACGAGCAGTACTTC.

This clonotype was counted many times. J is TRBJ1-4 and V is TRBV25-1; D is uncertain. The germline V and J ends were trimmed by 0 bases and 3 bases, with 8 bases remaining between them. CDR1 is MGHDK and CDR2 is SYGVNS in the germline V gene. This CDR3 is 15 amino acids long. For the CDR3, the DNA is TGTGCCAGCAGTGAATATGTGGGGTCTAATGAAAAACTGTTTTTT. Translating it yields CASSEYVGSNEKLFF. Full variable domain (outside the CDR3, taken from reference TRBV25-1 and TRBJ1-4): EADIYQTPRYLVIGTGKKITLECSQTMGHDKMYWYQQDPGMELHLIHYSYGVNSTEKGDLSSESTVSRIRTEHFPLTLESARPSHTSQYLCASSEYVGSNEKLFFGSGTQLSVL.

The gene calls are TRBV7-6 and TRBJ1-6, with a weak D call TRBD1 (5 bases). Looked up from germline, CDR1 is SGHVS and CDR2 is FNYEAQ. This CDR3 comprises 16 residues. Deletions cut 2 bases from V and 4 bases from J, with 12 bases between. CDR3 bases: TGTGCCAGCAGCTTAAAGACAGCCACATATAATTCACCCCTCCACTTT. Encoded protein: CASSLKTATYNSPLHF.

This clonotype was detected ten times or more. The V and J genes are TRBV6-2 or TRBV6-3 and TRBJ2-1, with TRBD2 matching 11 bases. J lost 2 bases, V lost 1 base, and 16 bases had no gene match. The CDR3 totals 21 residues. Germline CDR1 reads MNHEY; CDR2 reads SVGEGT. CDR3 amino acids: CASSYLTLAGGGEGAYNEQFF. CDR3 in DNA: TGTGCCAGCAGTTACTTGACTCTAGCGGGAGGCGGGGAGGGCGCCTACAATGAGCAGTTCTTC.

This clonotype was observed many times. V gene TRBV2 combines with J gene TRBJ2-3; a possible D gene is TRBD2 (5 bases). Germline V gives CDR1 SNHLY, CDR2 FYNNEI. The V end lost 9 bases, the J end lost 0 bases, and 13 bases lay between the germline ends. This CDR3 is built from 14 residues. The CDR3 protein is CARPDGESTDTQYF. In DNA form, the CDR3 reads TGTGCCAGACCCGACGGGGAGAGCACAGATACGCAGTATTTT. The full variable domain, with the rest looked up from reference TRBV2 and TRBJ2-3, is EPEVTQTPSHQVTQMGQEVILRCVPISNHLYFYWYRQILGQKVEFLVSFYNNEISEKSEIFDDQFSVERPDGSNFTLKIRSTKLEDSAMYFCARPDGESTDTQYFGPGTRLTVL.

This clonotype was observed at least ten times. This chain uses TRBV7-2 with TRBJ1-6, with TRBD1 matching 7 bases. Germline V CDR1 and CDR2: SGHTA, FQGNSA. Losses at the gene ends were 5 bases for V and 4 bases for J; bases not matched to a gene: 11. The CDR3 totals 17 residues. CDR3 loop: CASSPAGRGFYNSPLHF. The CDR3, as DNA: TGTGCCAGCAGCCCAGCCGGCAGGGGGTTTTATAATTCACCCCTCCACTTT.

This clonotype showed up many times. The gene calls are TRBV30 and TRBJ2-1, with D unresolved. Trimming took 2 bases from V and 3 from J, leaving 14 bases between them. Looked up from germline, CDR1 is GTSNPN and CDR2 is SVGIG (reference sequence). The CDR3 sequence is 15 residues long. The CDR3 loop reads CAWSSFGYRYNEQFF. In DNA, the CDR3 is TGTGCCTGGAGTTCCTTCGGGTATCGCTACAATGAGCAGTTCTTC.

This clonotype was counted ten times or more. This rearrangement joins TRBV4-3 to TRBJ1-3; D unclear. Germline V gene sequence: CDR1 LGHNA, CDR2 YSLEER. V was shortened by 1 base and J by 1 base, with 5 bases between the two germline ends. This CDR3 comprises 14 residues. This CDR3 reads CASSQGDSGNTIYF. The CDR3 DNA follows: TGCGCCAGCAGCCAAGGGGATTCTGGAAACACCATATATTTT.

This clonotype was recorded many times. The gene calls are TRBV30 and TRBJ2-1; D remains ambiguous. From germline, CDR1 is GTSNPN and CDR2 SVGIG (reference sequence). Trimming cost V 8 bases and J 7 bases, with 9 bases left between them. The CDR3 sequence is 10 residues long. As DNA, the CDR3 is TGTGCCGCCCACTGGAATGAGCAGTTCTTC. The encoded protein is CAAHWNEQFF.